The next 7 T cell receptor beta chains were all read from a single sample in a study of Graves' ophthalmopathy and Graves' hyperthyroidism. The study amplified TCR beta CDR3 regions using RNA transcripts. An initial RT-PCR round employing HTBI primers preceded a second-round multiplex PCR. TCRdb reprocessed the multiplex PCR reads via MiXCR and lists one record per CDR3 protein. The data hold under 350,000 distinct CDR3 sequences, with 17% observed a single time. Material for sequencing was peripheral blood. The receptors originated from an adult man with Graves' ophthalmopathy.

There are many counts of this clonotype. This chain links TRBV29-1 with TRBJ2-5, with 9 positions matching TRBD1. The length of the CDR3 is 12 residues. V lost 6 bases, J lost 5 bases, and 4 bases stayed unmatched. Germline-derived CDR1 and CDR2 are SQVTM and ANQGSEA. CDR3 residues: CSVRQGGETQYF. CDR3 nucleotides: TGCAGCGTCCGACAGGGGGGCGAGACCCAGTACTTC.

This clonotype was detected many times. The V call is TRBV20-1, the J call TRBJ1-5; D gene uncertain. Trimming left V 4 bases short and J 7 bases short, with 14 bases between. The CDR3 loop spans 13 amino acids. Germline V lookup: CDR1 DFQATT, CDR2 SNEGSKA (reference sequence). The CDR3 nucleotides are TGCAGTGCTAAGGAGGACGCTTTGCAGCCCCAGCATTTT. Protein: CSAKEDALQPQHF.

In this sample, this clonotype turned up many times. V is TRBV2 and J is TRBJ2-5, with D tentatively TRBD1 (6 bases). Per germline, CDR1 SNHLY and CDR2 FYNNEI. Trimming took off 2 bases at V and 1 base at J, with 11 bases between the two ends. This CDR3 is built from 15 residues. CDR3 sequence reads: CASSENRVAQETQYF. The CDR3 DNA is TGTGCCAGCAGTGAAAACAGGGTGGCCCAAGAGACCCAGTACTTC. The entire variable domain, with the rest obtained from reference TRBV2 and TRBJ2-5, is as follows: EPEVTQTPSHQVTQMGQEVILRCVPISNHLYFYWYRQILGQKVEFLVSFYNNEISEKSEIFDDQFSVERPDGSNFTLKIRSTKLEDSAMYFCASSENRVAQETQYFGPGTRLLVL.

In its sample, this clonotype was seen many times. The V call is TRBV6-1, the J call TRBJ2-6, with 9 bases aligning to TRBD1. CDR1 is MNHNS and CDR2 is SASEGT in the germline V gene. This CDR3 has 16 amino acids. With 7 bases clipped from V and 0 bases from J, the junction kept 4 bases outside the gene matches. The CDR3 DNA sequence: TGTGCCAGCACGGGGACAGGGTACTCTGGGGCCAACGTCCTGACTTTC. The encoded protein is CASTGTGYSGANVLTF.

The sample holds many counts of this clonotype. This sequence joins TRBV15 and TRBJ2-7, with a possible D match to TRBD1 (6 bases). The CDR3 totals 12 residues. V lost 3 bases, J lost 3 bases, and 6 bases lay in between. Germline assignment: CDR1 LNHNV and CDR2 YYDKDF (reference sequence). The CDR3 protein is CATSRDSYEQYF. CDR3 nucleotides: TGTGCCACCAGCAGGGACAGCTACGAGCAGTACTTC.

This clonotype was recorded at least ten times. The chain employs TRBV30 and TRBJ2-7; 9 bases are a match to TRBD1. The germline gives CDR1 GTSNPN, CDR2 SVGIG (reference sequence). The CDR3 loop spans 15 amino acids. J was trimmed by 1 base and V by 6 bases; bases with no gene match: 10. The CDR3 coding sequence is TGTGCCTGCCTTGCCGGGACAGGGAAATCCTACGAGCAGTACTTC. Residues: CACLAGTGKSYEQYF.

This clonotype has at least ten counts. This sequence joins TRBV12-3 or TRBV12-4 and TRBJ1-5; 9 bases fit TRBD1. This CDR3 is 16 amino acids long. V lost 6 bases to trimming and J lost 5 bases; unmatched junction nucleotides: 11. The CDR3 region is CASSGRGGQGYQPQHF. CDR3 bases: TGTGCCAGCAGCGGTCGGGGGGGACAGGGTTATCAGCCCCAGCATTTT.